The 12 T cell receptor beta chains reported below all come from one sample, sequenced in a study of CD4+ T cells in melanoma. Sequencing was performed with immunoSEQ multiplex PCR; in TCRdb, only in-frame clones are kept and a portion is missing. The table lists 110,000 to 150,000 clones, 85% to 95% of them singletons. The source is a human donor with melanoma.

V gene TRBV11-2 combines with J gene TRBJ2-1, with TRBD2 matching 10 bases. Unmatched junction bases numbered 6, after V lost 6 bases and J lost 4 bases. Germline loops: CDR1 SGHAT, CDR2 FQNNGV. CDR3 length: 15 amino acids. For the CDR3, the DNA is TGTGCCAGCAGGAGAGCGGGGGGGCGGTACAATGAGCAGTTCTTC. It encodes CASRRAGGRYNEQFF.

The genes are TRBV29-1 and TRBJ1-4, with D maybe TRBD1 (6 bases). V lost 7 bases and J 0 bases, leaving 9 bases between the germline ends. Germline V lookup: CDR1 SQVTM, CDR2 ANQGSEA. The CDR3 extends over 13 amino acids. The CDR3 reads CSGRTATNEKLFF. In nucleotides, the CDR3 is TGCAGCGGGAGGACAGCAACTAATGAAAAACTGTTTTTT.

This clone was counted once. The chain couples TRBV9 to TRBJ2-2; D tentatively fits TRBD1 or TRBD2 (6 bases each). The CDR3 has 17 amino acids. CDR1 is SGDLS, CDR2 YYNGEE, per germline. Trimming removed 4 bases from V and 6 bases from J, with 22 bases in between. The CDR3 nucleotides read TGTGCCAGCAGCCCGACCCCGGGGGCCCCCCTCGCCGGGGAGCTGTTTTTT. This translates into CASSPTPGAPLAGELFF.

This chain connects TRBV5-1 to TRBJ2-1, with 8 positions matching TRBD1. V dropped 3 bases and J dropped 15; count of bases not matched to a gene: 11. Germline assignment: CDR1 SGHRS and CDR2 YFSETQ. This CDR3 has 13 amino acids. CDR3 sequence: CASSWDRTDVGFF. CDR3 nucleotides: TGCGCCAGCAGCTGGGACAGGACTGACGTGGGGTTCTTC.

This clone appeared once. The rearrangement joins TRBV6-5 to TRBJ2-7, with no clear D. The CDR3 contains 11 residues. Germline CDR1 is MNHEY and CDR2 is SVGAGI. Trimming cost V 2 bases and J 4 bases, with 3 bases left between them. CDR3 nucleotides: TGTGCCAGCAGTTACCCATACGAGCAGTACTTC. Its translation: CASSYPYEQYF.

The genes are TRBV10-3 and TRBJ2-7, with D unresolved. The germline gives CDR1 ENHRY, CDR2 SYGVKD. The V end lost 3 bases, the J end lost 3 bases, and 6 bases lay between the germline ends. The CDR3 runs to 12 residues. The CDR3 loop reads CAISDRSYEQYF. The CDR3 nucleotides read TGTGCCATCAGTGATCGGAGCTACGAGCAGTACTTC.

The CDR3 is CASSPGTGMETQYF. DNA of the CDR3: TGTGCCAGCTCACCCGGGACAGGGATGGAGACCCAGTACTTC. V is TRBV18 and J is TRBJ2-5, with 9 bases lining up with TRBD1. Germline CDR1 reads KGHSH; CDR2 reads LQKENI. The ends lost 3 bases at V and 5 bases at J; junction bases unmatched: 4. This CDR3 has 14 amino acids.

This clone was counted a single time. This sequence joins TRBV7-9 and TRBJ1-2, with D possibly TRBD1 on 5 matching bases. Trimming took off 4 bases at V and 0 bases at J, with 9 bases between the two ends. Germline-derived CDR1 and CDR2 are SEHNR and FQNEAQ (reference sequence). There are 14 residues in the CDR3. The CDR3 here is CASSSGTPNYGYTF. The DNA for the CDR3 is TGTGCCAGCAGCTCTGGGACGCCTAACTATGGCTACACCTTC.

The chain has TRBV6-1 and TRBJ1-2; TRBD1 aligns across 9 bases. Germline CDR1 reads MNHNS; CDR2 reads SASEGT. The J segment lost 6 bases and the V segment lost 7 bases, leaving 9 bases of the junction unmatched. CDR3 length equals 14 residues. Here the CDR3 reads CASTGQGQADGYTF. The DNA for the CDR3 is TGTGCCAGCACAGGACAGGGGCAGGCGGATGGCTACACCTTC.

This clone was observed a few times. The V call is TRBV25-1, the J call TRBJ2-5; TRBD2 might be the D (6 bases). Germline-derived CDR1 and CDR2 are MGHDK and SYGVNS. The CDR3 has 13 residues. V was pared by 5 bases and J by 2 bases, with 9 bases between. The CDR3 DNA reads as TGTGCCAGCAGTTTCGCGGGGCAAGAGACCCAGTACTTC. It codes for CASSFAGQETQYF. Drawing the rest from reference TRBV25-1 and TRBJ2-5, the complete variable domain is EADIYQTPRYLVIGTGKKITLECSQTMGHDKMYWYQQDPGMELHLIHYSYGVNSTEKGDLSSESTVSRIRTEHFPLTLESARPSHTSQYLCASSFAGQETQYFGPGTRLLVL.

This CDR3 reads CASSAPGLASNEQFF. In DNA form, the CDR3 reads TGCGCCAGCAGCGCCCCGGGACTAGCATCCAATGAGCAGTTCTTC. The chain uses TRBV5-1 and TRBJ2-1, with 9 bases fitting TRBD2. V shed 4 bases, J shed 6 bases, and the junction held 8 bases outside the gene matches. In germline, CDR1 is SGHRS, CDR2 YFSETQ. The CDR3 runs to 15 residues.

The chain combines TRBV18 with TRBJ1-3; D is unresolved. V lost 3 bases and J 0 bases, leaving 9 bases between the germline ends. CDR1 and CDR2 (germline): KGHSH, LQKENI. The CDR3 consists of 15 residues. The CDR3 sequence: CASSPAWNSGNTIYF. CDR3 DNA: TGTGCCAGCTCACCGGCATGGAACTCTGGAAACACCATATATTTT. Combining the CDR3 with reference TRBV18 and TRBJ1-3 gives the whole variable domain NAGVMQNPRHLVRRRGQEARLRCSPMKGHSHVYWYRQLPEEGLKFMVYLQKENIIDESGMPKERFSAEFPKEGPSILRIQQVVRGDSAAYFCASSPAWNSGNTIYFGEGSWLTVV.